This T cell receptor beta chain was sequenced in a study of blood T cells in healthy people across ages. Through a sample-barcoded 5' primer and a J-beta primer mix, a second PCR was run for roughly 6 to 12 cycles. One entry per CDR3 protein results from TCRdb running MiXCR on the 5' RACE reads. Of some 690,000 distinct CDR3 sequences in the sample, 22% were seen once. Germline CDR1 KGHDR, CDR2 SFDVKD. The CDR3 is made up of 15 amino acids. V lost 6 bases and J lost 6; bases outside the gene matches: 7. The source of this sequence is a man between 65 and 80 years old in good health. V and J are TRBV24-1 and TRBJ2-1; TRBD2 matches at 10 bases. The sequenced sample consisted of blood. As DNA, the CDR3 is TGTGCCACCAGTCATCCCAGCGGGAGGGTCAATGAGCAGTTCTTC. Amino acid sequence: CATSHPSGRVNEQFF.